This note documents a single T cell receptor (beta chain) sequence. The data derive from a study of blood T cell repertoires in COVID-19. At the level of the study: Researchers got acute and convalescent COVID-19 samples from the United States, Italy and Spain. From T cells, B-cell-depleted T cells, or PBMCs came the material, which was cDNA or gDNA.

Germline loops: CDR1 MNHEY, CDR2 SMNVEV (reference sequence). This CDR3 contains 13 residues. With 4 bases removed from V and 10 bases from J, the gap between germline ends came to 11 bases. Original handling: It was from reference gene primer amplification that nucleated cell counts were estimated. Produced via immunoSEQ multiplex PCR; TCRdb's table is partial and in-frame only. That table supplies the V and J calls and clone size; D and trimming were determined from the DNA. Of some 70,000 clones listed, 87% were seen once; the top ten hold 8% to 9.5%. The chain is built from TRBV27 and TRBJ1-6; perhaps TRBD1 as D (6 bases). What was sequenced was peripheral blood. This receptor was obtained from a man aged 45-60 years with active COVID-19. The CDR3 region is CASSWGRESPLHF. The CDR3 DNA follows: TGTGCCAGCAGTTGGGGGCGCGAATCACCCCTCCACTTT.